This T cell receptor (beta chain) came from a study of T cell responses to AZD1222 COVID-19 vaccine. Study-wide results and limits: Regions left unmutated in variants are reportedly the target of nearly half of spike-specific TCRs.

The CDR3 is 15 residues long. Germline assignment: CDR1 SGHRS and CDR2 YFSETQ. J was trimmed by 5 bases and V by 5 bases; bases with no gene match: 7. Concerning this clone: What it binds is unknown.

The table came from immunoSEQ multiplex PCR; TCRdb's copy has only in-frame clones and leaves some out. The sample holds approximately 100,000 clones, around nine tenths seen once. The source was peripheral blood, collected on day 0 of AZD1222 vaccination. This receptor was identified in an adult in good health. This rearrangement joins TRBV5-1 to TRBJ2-1; 10 bases align to TRBD1. In DNA form, the CDR3 reads TGCGCCAGCAGGAGAGGGACAGGGGAAAACAATGAGCAGTTCTTC. This gives the protein CASRRGTGENNEQFF.